These T cell receptor beta chains were read from a single sample in a study of technical replicates of blood from a handful of donors. TCRdb's table, derived via immunoSEQ multiplex PCR, lists solely in-frame clones and lacks some. The table shows 60,000 to 85,000 clones, with approximately 94% occurring only once. The sequencing input was T cells isolated from PBMCs. Every receptor here comes from a human donor in good health. Both conserved end residues are part of each CDR3.

v_call: TRBV9; j_call: TRBJ1-5; cdr3_length: 14; cdr3_aa: CASSGGNSNQPQHF
v_call: TRBV11-1; j_call: TRBJ1-1; cdr3_length: 14; cdr3_aa: CASSPDRGDTEAFF
v_call: TRBV11-2; j_call: TRBJ2-2; cdr3_length: 13; cdr3_aa: CASSFQDTGELFF
v_call: TRBV4-2; j_call: TRBJ2-1; cdr3_length: 15; cdr3_aa: CASSQNDGTSNEQFF
v_call: TRBV5-1; j_call: TRBJ2-7; cdr3_length: 14; cdr3_aa: CASSLAGPIYEQYF
v_call: TRBV19; j_call: TRBJ2-1; cdr3_length: 15; cdr3_aa: CASSITGQGHNEQFF
v_call: TRBV5-1; j_call: TRBJ2-2; cdr3_length: 15; cdr3_aa: CASSLTSAPGGELFF
v_call: TRBV27; j_call: TRBJ1-2; cdr3_length: 13; cdr3_aa: CASSWVGGNGYTF
v_call: TRBV9; j_call: TRBJ2-1; cdr3_length: 15; cdr3_aa: CASSVSGRAYNEQFF
v_call: TRBV7-2; j_call: TRBJ1-1; cdr3_length: 14; cdr3_aa: CASSSNRGNTEAFF
v_call: TRBV7-2; j_call: TRBJ1-2; cdr3_length: 15; cdr3_aa: CASSRTGTGLYGYTF
v_call: TRBV29-1; j_call: TRBJ2-2; cdr3_length: 12; cdr3_aa: CSVQADTGELFF
v_call: TRBV13; j_call: .; cdr3_length: 14; cdr3_aa: CASSQTSGRYEQYF
v_call: TRBV5-6; j_call: TRBJ2-7; cdr3_length: 14; cdr3_aa: CASSLGQNLYEQYF
v_call: TRBV6-6; j_call: TRBJ2-7; cdr3_length: 15; cdr3_aa: CASTAQTGGAYEQYF
v_call: TRBV7-8; j_call: TRBJ2-2; cdr3_length: 16; cdr3_aa: CASSMLGQTNTGELFF
v_call: TRBV11-2; j_call: TRBJ2-2; cdr3_length: 16; cdr3_aa: CASTRVGQGGTGELFF